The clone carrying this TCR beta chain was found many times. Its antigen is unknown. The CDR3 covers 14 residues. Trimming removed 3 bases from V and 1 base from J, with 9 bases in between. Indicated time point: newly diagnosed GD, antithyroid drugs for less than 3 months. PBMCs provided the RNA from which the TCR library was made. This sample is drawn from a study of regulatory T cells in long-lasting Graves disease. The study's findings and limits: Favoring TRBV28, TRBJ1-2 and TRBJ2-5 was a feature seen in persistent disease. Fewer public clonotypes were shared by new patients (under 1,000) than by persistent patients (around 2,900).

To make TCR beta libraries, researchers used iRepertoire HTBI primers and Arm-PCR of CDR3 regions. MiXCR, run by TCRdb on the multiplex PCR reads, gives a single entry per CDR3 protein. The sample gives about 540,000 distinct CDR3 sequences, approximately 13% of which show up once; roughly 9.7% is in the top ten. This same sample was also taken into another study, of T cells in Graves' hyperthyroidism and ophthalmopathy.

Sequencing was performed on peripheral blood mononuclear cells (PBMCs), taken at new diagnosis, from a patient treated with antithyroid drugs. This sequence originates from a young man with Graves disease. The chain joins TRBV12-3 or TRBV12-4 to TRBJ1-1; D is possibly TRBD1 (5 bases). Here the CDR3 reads CASSFGGRNTEAFF. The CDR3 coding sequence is TGTGCCAGCAGTTTCGGGGGAAGGAACACTGAAGCTTTCTTT.